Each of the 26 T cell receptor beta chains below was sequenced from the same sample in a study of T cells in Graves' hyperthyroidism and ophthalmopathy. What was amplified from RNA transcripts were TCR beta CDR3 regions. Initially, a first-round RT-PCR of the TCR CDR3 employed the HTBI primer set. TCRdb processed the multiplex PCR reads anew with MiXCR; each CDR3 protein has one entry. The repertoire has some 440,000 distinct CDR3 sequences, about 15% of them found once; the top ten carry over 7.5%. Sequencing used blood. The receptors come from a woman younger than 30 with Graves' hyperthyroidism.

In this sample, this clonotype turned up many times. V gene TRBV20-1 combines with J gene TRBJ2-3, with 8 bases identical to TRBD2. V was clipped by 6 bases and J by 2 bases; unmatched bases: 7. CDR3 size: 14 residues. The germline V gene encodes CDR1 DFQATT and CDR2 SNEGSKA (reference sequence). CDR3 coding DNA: TGCAGTGCCCAGGCAGCGGGAGTCACAGATACGCAGTATTTT. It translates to CSAQAAGVTDTQYF.

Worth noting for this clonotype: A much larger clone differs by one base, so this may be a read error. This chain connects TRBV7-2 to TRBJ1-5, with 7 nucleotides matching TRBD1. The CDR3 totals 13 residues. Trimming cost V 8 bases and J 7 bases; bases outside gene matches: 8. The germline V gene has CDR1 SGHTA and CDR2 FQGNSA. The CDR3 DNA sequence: TGTGCCAGCGGCTACGACAGGGACCAGCCCCAGCATTTT. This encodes CASGYDRDQPQHF. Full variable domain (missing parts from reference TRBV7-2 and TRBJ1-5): GAGVSQSPSNKVTEKGKDVELRCDPISGHTALYWYRQSLGQGLEFLIYFQGNSAPDKSGLPSDRFSAERTGGSVSTLTIQRTQQEDSAVYLCASGYDRDQPQHFGDGTRLSIL.

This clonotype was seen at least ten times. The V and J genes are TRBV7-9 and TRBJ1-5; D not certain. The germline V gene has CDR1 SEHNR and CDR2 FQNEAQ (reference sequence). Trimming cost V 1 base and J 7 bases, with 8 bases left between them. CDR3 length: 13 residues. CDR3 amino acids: CASSLGGWQPQHF. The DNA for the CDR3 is TGTGCCAGCAGCTTAGGGGGTTGGCAGCCCCAGCATTTT.

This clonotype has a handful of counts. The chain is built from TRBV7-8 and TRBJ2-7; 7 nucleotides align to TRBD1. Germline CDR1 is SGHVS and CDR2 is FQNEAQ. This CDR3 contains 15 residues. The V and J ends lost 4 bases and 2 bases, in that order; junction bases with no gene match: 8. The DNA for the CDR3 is TGTGCCAGCAGCTATCTGACAGGGTTGGCCTACGAGCAGTACTTC. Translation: CASSYLTGLAYEQYF.

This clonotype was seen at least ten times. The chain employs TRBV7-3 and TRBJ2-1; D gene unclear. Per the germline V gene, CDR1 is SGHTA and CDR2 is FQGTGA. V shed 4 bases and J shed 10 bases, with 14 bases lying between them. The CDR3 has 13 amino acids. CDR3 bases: TGTGCCAGCAGCTCAACCCAACTTGGCGAGCAGTTCTTC. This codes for CASSSTQLGEQFF.

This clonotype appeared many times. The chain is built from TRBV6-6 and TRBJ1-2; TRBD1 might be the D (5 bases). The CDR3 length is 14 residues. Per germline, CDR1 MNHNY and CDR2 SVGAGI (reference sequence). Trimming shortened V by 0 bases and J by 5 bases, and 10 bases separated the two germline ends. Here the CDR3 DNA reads TGTGCCAGCAGTTACTCGAGTACAGGATATGGCTACACCTTC. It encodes CASSYSSTGYGYTF.

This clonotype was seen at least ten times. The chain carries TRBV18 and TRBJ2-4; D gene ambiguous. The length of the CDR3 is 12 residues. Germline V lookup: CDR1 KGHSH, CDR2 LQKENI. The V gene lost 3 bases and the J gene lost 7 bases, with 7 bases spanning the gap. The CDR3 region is CASSPPENIQYF. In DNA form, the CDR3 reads TGTGCCAGCTCACCTCCCGAGAACATTCAGTACTTC.

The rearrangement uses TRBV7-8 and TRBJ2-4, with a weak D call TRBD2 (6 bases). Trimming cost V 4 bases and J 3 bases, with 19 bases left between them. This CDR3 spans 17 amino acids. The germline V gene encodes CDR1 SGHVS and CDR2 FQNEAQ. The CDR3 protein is CASSWSVKGLSKNIQYF. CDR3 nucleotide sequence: TGTGCCAGCAGCTGGAGCGTAAAGGGACTGAGCAAAAACATTCAGTACTTC.

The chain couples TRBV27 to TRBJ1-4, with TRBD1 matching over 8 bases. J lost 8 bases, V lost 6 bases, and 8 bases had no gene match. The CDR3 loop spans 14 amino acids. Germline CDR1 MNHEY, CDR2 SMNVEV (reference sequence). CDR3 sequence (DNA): TGTGCCAGCAGCTTAGACAGGGGAAGGGAAAAACTGTTTTTT. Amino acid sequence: CASSLDRGREKLFF.

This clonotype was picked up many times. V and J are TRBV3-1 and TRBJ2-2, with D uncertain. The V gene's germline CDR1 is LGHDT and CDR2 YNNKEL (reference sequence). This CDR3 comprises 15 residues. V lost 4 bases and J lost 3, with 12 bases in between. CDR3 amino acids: CASSPLFRDTGELFF. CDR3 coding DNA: TGTGCCAGCAGCCCCCTATTCCGGGACACCGGGGAGCTGTTTTTT. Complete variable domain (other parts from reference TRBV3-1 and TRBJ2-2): DTAVSQTPKYLVTQMGNDKSIKCEQNLGHDTMYWYKQDSKKFLKIMFSYNNKELIINETVPNRFSPKSPDKAHLNLHINSLELGDSAVYFCASSPLFRDTGELFFGEGSRLTVL.

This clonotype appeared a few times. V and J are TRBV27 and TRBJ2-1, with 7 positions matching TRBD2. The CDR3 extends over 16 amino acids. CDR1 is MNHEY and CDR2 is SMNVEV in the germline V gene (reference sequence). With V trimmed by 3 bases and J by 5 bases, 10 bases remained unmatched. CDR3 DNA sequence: TGTGCCAGCAGTTTCCTTGGGAGCGGGAAGAACAATGAGCAGTTCTTC. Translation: CASSFLGSGKNNEQFF.

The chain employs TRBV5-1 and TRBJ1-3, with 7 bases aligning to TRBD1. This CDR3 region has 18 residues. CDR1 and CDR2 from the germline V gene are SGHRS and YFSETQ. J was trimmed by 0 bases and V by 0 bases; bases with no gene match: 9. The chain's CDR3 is CASSLEIGQANSGNTIYF. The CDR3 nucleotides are TGCGCCAGCAGCTTGGAAATCGGACAGGCGAACTCTGGAAACACCATATATTTT.

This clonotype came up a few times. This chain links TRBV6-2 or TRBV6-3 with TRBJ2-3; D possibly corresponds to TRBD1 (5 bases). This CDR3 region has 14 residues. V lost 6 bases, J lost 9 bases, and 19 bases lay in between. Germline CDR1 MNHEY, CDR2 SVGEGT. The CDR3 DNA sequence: TGTGCCAGCAGGGTCGACAGCCAACGGACGACGCAGTATTTT. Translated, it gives CASRVDSQRTTQYF.

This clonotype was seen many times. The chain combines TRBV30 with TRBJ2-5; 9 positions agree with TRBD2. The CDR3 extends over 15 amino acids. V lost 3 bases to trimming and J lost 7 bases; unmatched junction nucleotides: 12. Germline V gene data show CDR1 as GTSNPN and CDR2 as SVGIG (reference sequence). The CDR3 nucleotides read TGTGCCTGGAGGAGCGGGGGGCGCCCCTTGGTGACCCAGTACTTC. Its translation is CAWRSGGRPLVTQYF.

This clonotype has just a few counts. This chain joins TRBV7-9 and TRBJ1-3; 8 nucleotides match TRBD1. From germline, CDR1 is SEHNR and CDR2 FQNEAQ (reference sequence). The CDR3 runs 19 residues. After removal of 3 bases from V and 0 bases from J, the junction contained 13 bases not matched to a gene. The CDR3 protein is CASSFAGTGRLTSGNTIYF. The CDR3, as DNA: TGTGCCAGCAGCTTCGCCGGGACAGGCCGTCTCACCTCTGGAAACACCATATATTTT.

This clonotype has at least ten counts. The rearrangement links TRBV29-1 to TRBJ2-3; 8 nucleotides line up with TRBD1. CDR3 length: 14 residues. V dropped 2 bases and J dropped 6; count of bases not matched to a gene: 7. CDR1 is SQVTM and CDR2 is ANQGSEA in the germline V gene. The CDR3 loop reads CSVERDRLWDTQYF. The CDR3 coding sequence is TGCAGCGTTGAACGGGACAGGCTGTGGGATACGCAGTATTTT.

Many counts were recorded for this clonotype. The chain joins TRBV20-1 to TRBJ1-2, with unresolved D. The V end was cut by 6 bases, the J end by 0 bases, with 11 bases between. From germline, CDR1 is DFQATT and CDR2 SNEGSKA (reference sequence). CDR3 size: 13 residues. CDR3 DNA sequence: TGCAGTGCCAGCTCAGGCTCTAACTATGGCTACACCTTC. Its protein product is CSASSGSNYGYTF.

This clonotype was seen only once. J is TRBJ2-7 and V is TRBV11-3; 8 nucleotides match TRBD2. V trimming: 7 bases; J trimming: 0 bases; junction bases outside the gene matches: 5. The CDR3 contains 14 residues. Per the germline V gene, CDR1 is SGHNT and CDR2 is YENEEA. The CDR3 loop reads CASKGSGASYEQYF. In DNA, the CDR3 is TGTGCCAGCAAGGGTAGCGGGGCCTCCTACGAGCAGTACTTC.

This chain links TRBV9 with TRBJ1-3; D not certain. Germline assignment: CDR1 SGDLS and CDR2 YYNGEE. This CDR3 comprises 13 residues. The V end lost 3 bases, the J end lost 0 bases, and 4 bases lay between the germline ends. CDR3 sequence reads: CASSGRSGNTIYF. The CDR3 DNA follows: TGTGCCAGCAGCGGCCGCTCTGGAAACACCATATATTTT.

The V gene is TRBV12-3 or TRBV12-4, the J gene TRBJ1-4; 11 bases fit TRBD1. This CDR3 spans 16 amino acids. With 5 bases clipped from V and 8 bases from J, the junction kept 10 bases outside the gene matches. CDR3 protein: CASSPTGTGGREKLFF. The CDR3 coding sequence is TGTGCCAGCAGTCCGACCGGGACAGGGGGAAGGGAAAAACTGTTTTTT.

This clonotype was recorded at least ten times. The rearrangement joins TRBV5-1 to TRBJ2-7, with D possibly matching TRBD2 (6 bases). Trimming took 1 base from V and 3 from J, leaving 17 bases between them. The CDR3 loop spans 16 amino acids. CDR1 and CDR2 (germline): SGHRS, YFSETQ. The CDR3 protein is CASSLPGTDILYEQYF. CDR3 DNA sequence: TGCGCCAGCAGCTTGCCAGGGACTGACATTCTCTACGAGCAGTACTTC.

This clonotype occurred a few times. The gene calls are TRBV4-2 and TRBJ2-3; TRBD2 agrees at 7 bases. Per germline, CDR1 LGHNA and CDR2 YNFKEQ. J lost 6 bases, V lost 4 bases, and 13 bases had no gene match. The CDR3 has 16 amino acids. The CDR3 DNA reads TGTGCCAGCAGCCCTGGACTAGTCCAGGCAGCGGATACGCAGTATTTT. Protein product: CASSPGLVQAADTQYF.

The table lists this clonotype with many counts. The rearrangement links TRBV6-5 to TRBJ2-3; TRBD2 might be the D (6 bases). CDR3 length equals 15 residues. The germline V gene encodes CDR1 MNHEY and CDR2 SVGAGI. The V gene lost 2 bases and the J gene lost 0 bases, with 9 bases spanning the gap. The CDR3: CASSYDGGSTDTQYF. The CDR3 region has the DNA TGTGCCAGCAGTTACGACGGGGGTAGCACAGATACGCAGTATTTT.

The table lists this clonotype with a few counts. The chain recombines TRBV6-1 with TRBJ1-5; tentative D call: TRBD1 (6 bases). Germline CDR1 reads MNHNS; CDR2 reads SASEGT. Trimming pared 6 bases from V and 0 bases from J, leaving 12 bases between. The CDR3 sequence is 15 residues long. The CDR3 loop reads CASSQTGDSNQPQHF. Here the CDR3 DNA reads TGTGCCAGCAGCCAGACAGGCGATAGCAATCAGCCCCAGCATTTT.

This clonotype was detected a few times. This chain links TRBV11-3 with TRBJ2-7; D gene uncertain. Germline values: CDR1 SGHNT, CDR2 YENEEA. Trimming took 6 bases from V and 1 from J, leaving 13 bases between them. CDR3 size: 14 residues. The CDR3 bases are TGTGCCAGCAGTTCAAGGTGGAAGTCCTACGAGCAGTACTTC. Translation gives CASSSRWKSYEQYF.

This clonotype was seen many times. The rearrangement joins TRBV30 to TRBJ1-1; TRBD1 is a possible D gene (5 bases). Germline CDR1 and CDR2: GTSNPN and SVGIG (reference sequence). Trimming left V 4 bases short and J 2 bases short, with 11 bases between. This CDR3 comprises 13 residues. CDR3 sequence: CAWTRVLNTEAFF. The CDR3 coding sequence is TGTGCCTGGACCAGGGTACTAAACACTGAAGCTTTCTTT.